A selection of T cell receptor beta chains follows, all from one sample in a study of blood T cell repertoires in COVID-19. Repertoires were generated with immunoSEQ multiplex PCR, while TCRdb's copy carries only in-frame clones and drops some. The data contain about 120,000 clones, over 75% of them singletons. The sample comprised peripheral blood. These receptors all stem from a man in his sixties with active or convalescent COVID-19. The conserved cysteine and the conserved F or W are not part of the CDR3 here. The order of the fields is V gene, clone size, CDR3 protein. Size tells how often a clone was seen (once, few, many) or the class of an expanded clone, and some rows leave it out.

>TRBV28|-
ASSSPGTETYEQY
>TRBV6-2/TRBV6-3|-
ASSFTKDIQY
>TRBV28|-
ASSFRGLAGYEQY
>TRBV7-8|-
ASSRQGMVYEQY
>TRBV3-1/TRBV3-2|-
ASSPMSETQY
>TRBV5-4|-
ASSFSPAGGELF
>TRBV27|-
ASSFGQGHNEQF
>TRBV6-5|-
ASSRGGEPYEQY
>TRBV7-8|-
ASSFSGNEQY
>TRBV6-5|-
ASSYGQGTEAF
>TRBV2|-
ASSDPESGLAELGDTQY
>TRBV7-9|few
ASSLGSGVANTGELF
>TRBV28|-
ASSLTGGPTYSKNIQY
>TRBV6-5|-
ASSQTNEQF
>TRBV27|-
ASSLDRGDYGYT
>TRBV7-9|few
ASSIRTGNTGELF
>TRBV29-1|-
SVEGQGAYNEQF
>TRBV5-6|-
ASSLVSGPYNEQF
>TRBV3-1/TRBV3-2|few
ASSQVKSQVNTEAF
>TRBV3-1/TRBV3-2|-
ASSQAGQIEGAF
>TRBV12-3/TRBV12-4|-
ASTRGVHQPQH
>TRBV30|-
AWSRGQGGYEQY
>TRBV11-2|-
ASSLDPGVETQY
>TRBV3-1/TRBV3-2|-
ASSQPGLMETQY
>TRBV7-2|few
ASSPRWLDRNTIY
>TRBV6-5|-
ASSYSRDREQF